The next 20 T cell receptor beta chains were all read from a single sample in a study of T cell changes during pregnancy in multiple sclerosis. Only in-frame clones appear in the TCRdb table, and some are missing; sequencing was by immunoSEQ multiplex PCR. The sample lists 57,000 or so clones, roughly 87% occurring once. The sequenced sample was peripheral blood, obtained in the first trimester of pregnancy. The receptors were gathered from a female donor with multiple sclerosis, enrolled in a pregnancy study.

This clone was observed a handful of times. CDR3 loop: CASSQAGAQYF. In nucleotides, the CDR3 is TGTGCCAGCTCACAAGCGGGGGCCCAGTACTTC. The rearrangement uses TRBV18 and TRBJ2-7; 8 bases fit TRBD2. The CDR3 is 11 amino acids. With V trimmed by 4 bases and J by 10 bases, 3 bases remained unmatched. Looked up from germline, CDR1 is KGHSH and CDR2 is LQKENI.

This chain uses TRBV19 with TRBJ2-5, with no clear D. Germline CDR1 is LNHDA and CDR2 is SQIVND (reference sequence). Trimming pared 3 bases from V and 1 base from J, leaving 6 bases between. The CDR3 contains 13 residues. This CDR3 is CASSIQVQETQYF. DNA for the CDR3: TGTGCCAGTAGTATTCAGGTCCAAGAGACCCAGTACTTC.

The chain has TRBV10-3 and TRBJ2-3, with no clear D. V was trimmed by 5 bases and J by 2 bases, leaving 5 bases between them. There are 12 residues in the CDR3. Looked up from germline, CDR1 is ENHRY and CDR2 is SYGVKD. The CDR3 here is CAISLYTDTQYF. For the CDR3, the DNA is TGTGCCATCAGTCTCTACACAGATACGCAGTATTTT.

The rearrangement uses TRBV4-3 and TRBJ2-7; TRBD2 matches at 8 bases. Trimming removed 1 base from V and 2 bases from J; junction bases left unmatched: 10. This CDR3 region has 17 residues. Per germline, CDR1 LGHNA and CDR2 YSLEER. The CDR3, as DNA: TGCGCCAGCAGCCAAGGGGTTGTTGGTAGCGGGACCTACGAGCAGTACTTC. Translating gives CASSQGVVGSGTYEQYF.

The CDR3 nucleotides read TGCGCCACTGGGACAGAGAACACTGAAGCTTTCTTT. Protein product: CATGTENTEAFF. This sequence joins TRBV5-1 and TRBJ1-1; 7 bases are a match to TRBD1. The germline gives CDR1 SGHRS, CDR2 YFSETQ. The CDR3 runs 12 residues. V shed 9 bases and J 1 base; nucleotides not matched to a gene: 3.

The chain uses TRBV11-1 and TRBJ1-1, with 7 bases matching TRBD1. In germline, CDR1 is SGHAT, CDR2 FQDESV (reference sequence). CDR3 size: 14 residues. The V gene end was trimmed by 6 bases and the J gene end by 2 bases; junction bases not matched to a gene: 6. The CDR3, as DNA: TGTGCCAGCAGGCCCGGGACAGCAAACACTGAAGCTTTCTTT. This codes for CASRPGTANTEAFF.

The chain joins TRBV19 to TRBJ1-5; 10 positions agree with TRBD1. The J segment lost 4 bases and the V segment lost 2 bases, leaving 8 bases of the junction unmatched. The CDR3 is made up of 17 amino acids. Per germline, CDR1 LNHDA and CDR2 SQIVND (reference sequence). CDR3 amino acids: CASSITPGTGDNQPQHF. As DNA, the CDR3 is TGTGCCAGTAGTATAACCCCCGGGACAGGGGATAATCAGCCCCAGCATTTT.

This chain links TRBV6-6 with TRBJ1-2; TRBD1 matches 7 bases. The J segment lost 8 bases and the V segment lost 6 bases, leaving 12 bases of the junction unmatched. The germline CDR1 and CDR2 sequences are MNHNY and SVGAGI (reference sequence). The CDR3 length is 14 residues. The CDR3 DNA reads as TGTGCCAGCAGACCAGCAGACAGGGTGGAAGGCTACACCTTC. Protein product: CASRPADRVEGYTF.

Of note for this clone: The germline gene is not matched at one end of the junction; a read error may be the cause. The rearrangement joins TRBV5-1 to TRBJ2-2; tentatively, D is TRBD1 (6 bases). CDR1 SGHRS and CDR2 YFSETQ come from the germline V gene. The CDR3 loop spans 16 amino acids. CDR3 DNA: TGCGCCAGCAGCTTGTTGACAGGTGCGGCCACCGGAGAGCTGTTTTTT. It translates to CASSLLTGAATGELFF.

J is TRBJ2-7 and V is TRBV4-1; 7 bases align to TRBD2. This CDR3 has 14 amino acids. The germline CDR1 and CDR2 sequences are MGHRA and YSYEKL. V lost 3 bases to trimming and J lost 2 bases; unmatched junction nucleotides: 4. Here the CDR3 DNA reads TGCGCCAGCAGCCACCCAGGACTAGCCTACGAGCAGTACTTC. It encodes CASSHPGLAYEQYF.

The V and J genes are TRBV4-1 and TRBJ2-2; a weak D match, TRBD2 (6 bases). V shed 4 bases and J shed 6 bases, with 12 bases lying between them. The CDR3 sequence is 14 residues long. Germline V lookup: CDR1 MGHRA, CDR2 YSYEKL. CDR3 in DNA: TGCGCCAGCAGCCCGCGTGGGGGGTCCGGGGAGCTGTTTTTT. Its translation: CASSPRGGSGELFF.

This clone showed up just a few times. The CDR3 DNA follows: TGTGCCAGCAGCGGCGACAGGGTGGGCAATCAGCCCCAGCATTTT. This codes for CASSGDRVGNQPQHF. V is TRBV2 and J is TRBJ1-5; TRBD1 matches at 7 bases. Germline trimming cut 6 bases from V and 2 bases from J; bases unmatched to any gene: 7. The germline gives CDR1 SNHLY, CDR2 FYNNEI. CDR3 length: 15 residues.

The chain joins TRBV19 to TRBJ2-7; D gene unclear. Germline V gene data show CDR1 as LNHDA and CDR2 as SQIVND (reference sequence). V lost 4 bases to trimming and J lost 0 bases, with 7 bases between them. The CDR3 is made up of 13 amino acids. The CDR3 protein is CASSRSDSYEQYF. CDR3 in DNA: TGTGCCAGTAGTAGGAGCGACTCCTACGAGCAGTACTTC.

The rearrangement links TRBV5-1 to TRBJ2-5; 9 nucleotides agree with TRBD2. J lost 5 bases, V lost 0 bases, and 5 bases had no gene match. This CDR3 contains 15 residues. Germline-derived CDR1 and CDR2 are SGHRS and YFSETQ. The CDR3 protein is CASSLGLAAWETQYF. CDR3 bases: TGCGCCAGCAGCTTGGGACTAGCGGCCTGGGAGACCCAGTACTTC.

The chain links TRBV5-4 to TRBJ2-3, with D perhaps matching TRBD1 (5 bases). The CDR3 spans 14 residues. The ends were cut back, 2 bases at V and 3 bases at J, with 10 bases in the middle. Germline CDR1 and CDR2: SGHNT and YYREEE (reference sequence). As DNA, the CDR3 is TGTGCCAGCAGCTTTTCGTCAGGGACAGATACGCAGTATTTT. This encodes CASSFSSGTDTQYF.

The chain couples TRBV29-1 to TRBJ2-5; unclear D gene. Germline loops: CDR1 SQVTM, CDR2 ANQGSEA. V shed 4 bases and J shed 4 bases, with 4 bases lying between them. The CDR3 consists of 10 residues. CDR3 protein: CSVVIETQYF. In DNA, the CDR3 is TGCAGCGTTGTCATAGAGACCCAGTACTTC. The entire variable domain, with the rest obtained from reference TRBV29-1 and TRBJ2-5, is as follows: SAVISQKPSRDICQRGTSLTIQCQVDSQVTMMFWYRQQPGQSLTLIATANQGSEATYESGFVIDKFPISRPNLTFSTLTVSNMSPEDSSIYLCSVVIETQYFGPGTRLLVL.

The J gene is TRBJ2-2, the V gene TRBV6-4, with 9 bases identical to TRBD2. The CDR3 is 16 residues long. Germline V lookup: CDR1 MRHNA, CDR2 SNTAGT. Trimming cost V 0 bases and J 3 bases; bases outside gene matches: 2. CDR3 bases: TGTGCCAGCAGTGACTCGAGGACTAGCGACACCGGGGAGCTGTTTTTT. Its translation is CASSDSRTSDTGELFF.

V and J are TRBV25-1 and TRBJ2-2; TRBD2 matches at 9 bases. Germline V lookup: CDR1 MGHDK, CDR2 SYGVNS. The CDR3 is 18 amino acids. V dropped 2 bases and J dropped 2; count of bases not matched to a gene: 9. The CDR3, as DNA: TGTGCCAGCAGTGAACCCGGGACTAGCAGACGCAACACCGGGGAGCTGTTTTTT. Translated: CASSEPGTSRRNTGELFF.

The chain couples TRBV5-4 to TRBJ2-1; the D gene is possibly TRBD2 (5 bases). The CDR3 spans 16 residues. V lost 1 base and J lost 8, with 19 bases in between. Germline-derived CDR1 and CDR2 are SGHNT and YYREEE (reference sequence). CDR3 nucleotide sequence: TGTGCCAGCAGCTTGTTTCCGAGCGGCTCCTCGGATGAGCAGTTCTTC. It translates to CASSLFPSGSSDEQFF.

J is TRBJ1-2 and V is TRBV30; TRBD1 aligns across 8 bases. Germline trimming cut 3 bases from V and 8 bases from J; bases unmatched to any gene: 11. Germline CDR1 reads GTSNPN; CDR2 reads SVGIG (reference sequence). The CDR3 has 14 amino acids. CDR3 region: CAWRPGGNRGGYTF. The CDR3 region has the DNA TGTGCCTGGAGGCCCGGCGGAAACAGGGGGGGCTACACCTTC.